This TCR beta chain was identified during a study of OX40 agonist ivuxolimab in advanced cancers. Overall study: Ivuxolimab was administered intravenously to patients at 0.01 to 10 mg/kg every 2 weeks. Findings and caveats of the study: Among some nonresponders, normalized T-cell clonal expansion was also low. Both blood CD4+ and CD8+ T cells showed clonal growth by week 6 at 0.1 to 3.0 mg/kg.

The method was immunoSEQ multiplex PCR; TCRdb's version includes in-frame clones alone and lacks a portion of them. This table holds roughly 69,000 clones, 75% to 90% found once. Concerning this clone itself: Its antigen is as yet unknown.

The CDR3 has 19 residues. Trimming removed 4 bases from V and 3 bases from J, with 28 bases in between. Germline V gives CDR1 WNHNN, CDR2 SYGVQD (reference sequence). This specimen was CD4+ or CD8+ T cells sorted from blood, taken in a trial of the OX40 agonist ivuxolimab. This clonotype originated in an adult with an advanced solid tumor such as melanoma, head and neck, liver or kidney cancer. The J gene is TRBJ2-7, the V gene TRBV10-1; TRBD1 is a possible D gene (7 bases). CDR3 in DNA: TGCGCCAGCAGTGGAATAACGGGCTCCCAGGGGGGCCAATGCTACGAGCAGTACTTC. This codes for CASSGITGSQGGQCYEQYF.